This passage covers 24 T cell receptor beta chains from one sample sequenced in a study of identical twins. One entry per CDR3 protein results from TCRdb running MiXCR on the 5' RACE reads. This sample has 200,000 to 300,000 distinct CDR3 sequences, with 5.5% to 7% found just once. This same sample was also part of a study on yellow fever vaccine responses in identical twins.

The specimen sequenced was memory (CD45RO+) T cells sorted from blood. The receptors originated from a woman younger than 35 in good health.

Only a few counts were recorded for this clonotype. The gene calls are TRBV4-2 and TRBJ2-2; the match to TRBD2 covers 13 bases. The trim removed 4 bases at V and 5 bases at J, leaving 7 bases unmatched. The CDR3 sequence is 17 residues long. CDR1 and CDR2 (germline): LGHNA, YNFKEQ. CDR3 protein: CASSPRLAGGATGELFF. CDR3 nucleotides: TGTGCCAGCAGCCCCAGACTAGCGGGGGGCGCTACCGGGGAGCTGTTTTTT.

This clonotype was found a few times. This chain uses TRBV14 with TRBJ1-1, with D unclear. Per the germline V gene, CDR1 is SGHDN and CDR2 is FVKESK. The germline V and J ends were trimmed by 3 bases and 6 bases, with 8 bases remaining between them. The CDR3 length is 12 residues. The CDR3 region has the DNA TGTGCCAGCAGCCATTGGGGTGCTGAAGCTTTCTTT. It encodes CASSHWGAEAFF.

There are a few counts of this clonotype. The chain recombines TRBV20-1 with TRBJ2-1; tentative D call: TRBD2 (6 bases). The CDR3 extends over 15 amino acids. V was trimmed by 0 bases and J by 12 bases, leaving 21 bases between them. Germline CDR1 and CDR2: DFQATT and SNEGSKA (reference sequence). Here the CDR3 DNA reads TGCAGTGCTAGAGATCGCATCTCGGCGGGAAGGGGGCAGTTCTTC. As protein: CSARDRISAGRGQFF.

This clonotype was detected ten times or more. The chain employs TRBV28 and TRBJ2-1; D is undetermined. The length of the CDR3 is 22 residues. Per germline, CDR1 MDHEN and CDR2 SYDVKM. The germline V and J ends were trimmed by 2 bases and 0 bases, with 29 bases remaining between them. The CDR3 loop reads CASSLVGGPVSRSYGSYNEQFF. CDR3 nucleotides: TGTGCCAGCAGTTTAGTGGGTGGCCCGGTTTCAAGGTCCTACGGCTCCTACAATGAGCAGTTCTTC.

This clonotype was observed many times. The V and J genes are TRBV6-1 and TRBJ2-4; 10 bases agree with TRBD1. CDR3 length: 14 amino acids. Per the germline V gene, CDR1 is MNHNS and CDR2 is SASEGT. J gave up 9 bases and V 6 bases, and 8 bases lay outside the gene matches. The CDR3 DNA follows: TGTGCCAGCAGCCGACAGGGGGCGGGGGCCATTCAGTACTTC. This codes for CASSRQGAGAIQYF.

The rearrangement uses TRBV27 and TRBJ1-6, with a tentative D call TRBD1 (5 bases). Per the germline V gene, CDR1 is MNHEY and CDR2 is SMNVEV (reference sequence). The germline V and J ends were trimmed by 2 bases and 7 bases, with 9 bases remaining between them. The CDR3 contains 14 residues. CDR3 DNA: TGTGCCAGCAGTTTAACCAGGGACAATTCACCCCTCCACTTT. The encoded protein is CASSLTRDNSPLHF.

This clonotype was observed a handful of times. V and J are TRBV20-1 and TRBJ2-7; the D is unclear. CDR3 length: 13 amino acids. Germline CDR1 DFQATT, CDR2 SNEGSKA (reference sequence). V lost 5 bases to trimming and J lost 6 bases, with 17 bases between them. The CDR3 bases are TGCAGTGCTCCATACGAAGACATAGGCGAGCAGTACTTC. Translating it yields CSAPYEDIGEQYF.

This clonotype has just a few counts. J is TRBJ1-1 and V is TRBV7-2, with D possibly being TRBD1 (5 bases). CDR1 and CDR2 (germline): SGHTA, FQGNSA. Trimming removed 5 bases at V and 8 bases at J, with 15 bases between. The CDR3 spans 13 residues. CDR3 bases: TGTGCCAGCAGCCTAGATCCGACAGCAGAAGCTTTCTTT. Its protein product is CASSLDPTAEAFF.

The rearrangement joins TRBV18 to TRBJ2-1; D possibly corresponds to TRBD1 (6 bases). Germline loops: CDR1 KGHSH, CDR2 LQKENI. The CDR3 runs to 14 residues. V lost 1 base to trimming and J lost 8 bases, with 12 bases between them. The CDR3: CASSPLQQGHEQFF. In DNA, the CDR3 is TGTGCCAGCTCACCACTCCAACAGGGCCATGAGCAGTTCTTC.

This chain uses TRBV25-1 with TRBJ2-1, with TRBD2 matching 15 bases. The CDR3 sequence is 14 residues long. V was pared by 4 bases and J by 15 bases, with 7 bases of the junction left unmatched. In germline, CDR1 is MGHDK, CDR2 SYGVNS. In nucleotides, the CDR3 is TGTGCCAGCAGTGCTGGACTAGCGGGAGGGCAGGTGTTCTTC. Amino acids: CASSAGLAGGQVFF. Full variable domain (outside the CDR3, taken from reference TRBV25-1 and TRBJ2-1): EADIYQTPRYLVIGTGKKITLECSQTMGHDKMYWYQQDPGMELHLIHYSYGVNSTEKGDLSSESTVSRIRTEHFPLTLESARPSHTSQYLCASSAGLAGGQVFFGPGTRLTVL.

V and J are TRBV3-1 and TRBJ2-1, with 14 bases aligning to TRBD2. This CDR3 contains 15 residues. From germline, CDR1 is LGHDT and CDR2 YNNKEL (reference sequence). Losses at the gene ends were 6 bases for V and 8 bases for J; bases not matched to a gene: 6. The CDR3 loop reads CASSAGLAGAYEQFF. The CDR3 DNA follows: TGTGCCAGCAGTGCGGGACTAGCGGGAGCGTATGAGCAGTTCTTC.

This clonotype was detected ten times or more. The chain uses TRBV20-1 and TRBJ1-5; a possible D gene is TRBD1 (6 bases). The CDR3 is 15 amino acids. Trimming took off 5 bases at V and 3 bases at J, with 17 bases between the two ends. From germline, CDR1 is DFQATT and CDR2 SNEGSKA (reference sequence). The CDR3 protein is CSAGRGGLDNQPQHF. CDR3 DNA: TGCAGTGCTGGAAGAGGGGGGTTAGACAATCAGCCCCAGCATTTT.

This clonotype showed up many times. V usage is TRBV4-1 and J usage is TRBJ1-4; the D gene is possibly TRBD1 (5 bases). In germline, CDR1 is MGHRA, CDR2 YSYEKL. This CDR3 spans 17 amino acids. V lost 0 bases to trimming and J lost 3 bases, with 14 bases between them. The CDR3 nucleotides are TGCGCCAGCAGCCAAGATCAGGGCCAGAATCCTAATGAAAAACTGTTTTTT. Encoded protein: CASSQDQGQNPNEKLFF.

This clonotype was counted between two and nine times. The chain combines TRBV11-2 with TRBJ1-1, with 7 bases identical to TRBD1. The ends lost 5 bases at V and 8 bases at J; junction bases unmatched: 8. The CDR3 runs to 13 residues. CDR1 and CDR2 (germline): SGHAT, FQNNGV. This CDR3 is CASSLQGLAEAFF. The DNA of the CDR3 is TGTGCCAGCAGCCTACAGGGGCTAGCAGAAGCTTTCTTT.

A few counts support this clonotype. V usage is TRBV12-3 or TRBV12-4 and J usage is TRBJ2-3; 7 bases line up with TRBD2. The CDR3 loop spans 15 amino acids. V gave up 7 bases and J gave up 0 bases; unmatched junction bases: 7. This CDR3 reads CASKSAGVSTDTQYF. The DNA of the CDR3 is TGTGCCAGCAAATCTGCGGGGGTGAGCACAGATACGCAGTATTTT.

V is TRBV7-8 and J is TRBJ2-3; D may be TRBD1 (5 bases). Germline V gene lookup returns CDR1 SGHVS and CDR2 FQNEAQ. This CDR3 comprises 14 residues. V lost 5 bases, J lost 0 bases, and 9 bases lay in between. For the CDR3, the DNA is TGTGCCAGCAGCCATTGGACAAGCACAGATACGCAGTATTTT. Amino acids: CASSHWTSTDTQYF.

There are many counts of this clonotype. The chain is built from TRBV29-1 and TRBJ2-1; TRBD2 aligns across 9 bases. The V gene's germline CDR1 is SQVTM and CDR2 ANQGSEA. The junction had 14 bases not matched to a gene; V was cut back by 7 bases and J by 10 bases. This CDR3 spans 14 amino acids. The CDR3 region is CSANSGSGFLEQFF. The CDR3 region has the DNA TGCAGCGCTAATAGCGGGAGCGGTTTTTTAGAGCAGTTCTTC.

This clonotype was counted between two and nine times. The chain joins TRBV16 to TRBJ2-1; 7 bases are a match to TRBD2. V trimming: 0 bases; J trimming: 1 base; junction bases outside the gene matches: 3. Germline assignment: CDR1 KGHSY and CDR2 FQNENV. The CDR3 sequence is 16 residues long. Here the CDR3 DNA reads TGTGCCAGCAGCCAATCTGGCGGGAGATCCTACAATGAGCAGTTCTTC. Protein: CASSQSGGRSYNEQFF.

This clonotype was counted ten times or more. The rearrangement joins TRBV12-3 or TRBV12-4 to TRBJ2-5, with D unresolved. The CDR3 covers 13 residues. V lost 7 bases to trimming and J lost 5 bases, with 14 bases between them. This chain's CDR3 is CASTGGLGETQYF. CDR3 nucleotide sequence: TGTGCCAGCACGGGTGGATTGGGGGAGACCCAGTACTTC.

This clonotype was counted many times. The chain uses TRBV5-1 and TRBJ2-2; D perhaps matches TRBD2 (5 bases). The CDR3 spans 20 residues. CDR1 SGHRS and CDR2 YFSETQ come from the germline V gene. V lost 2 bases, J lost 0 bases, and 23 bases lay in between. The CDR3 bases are TGCGCCAGCAGCTTCTACCCCCCTAGCCTAAGTTACGCGAACACCGGGGAGCTGTTTTTT. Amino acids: CASSFYPPSLSYANTGELFF.

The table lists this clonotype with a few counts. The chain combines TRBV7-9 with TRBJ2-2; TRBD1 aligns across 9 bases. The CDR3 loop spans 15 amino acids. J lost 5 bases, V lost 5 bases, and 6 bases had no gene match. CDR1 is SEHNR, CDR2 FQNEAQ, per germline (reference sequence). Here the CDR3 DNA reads TGTGCCAGCAGCCTTGGGACAGGGATGACCGGGGAGCTGTTTTTT. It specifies CASSLGTGMTGELFF.

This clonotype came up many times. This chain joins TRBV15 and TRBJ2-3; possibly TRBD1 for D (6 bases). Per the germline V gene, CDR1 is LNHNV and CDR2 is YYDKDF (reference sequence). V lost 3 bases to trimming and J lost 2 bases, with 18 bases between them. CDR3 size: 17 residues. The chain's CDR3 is CATSRGRGSFFTDTQYF. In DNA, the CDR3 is TGTGCCACCAGCAGGGGAAGGGGGTCATTTTTCACAGATACGCAGTATTTT.

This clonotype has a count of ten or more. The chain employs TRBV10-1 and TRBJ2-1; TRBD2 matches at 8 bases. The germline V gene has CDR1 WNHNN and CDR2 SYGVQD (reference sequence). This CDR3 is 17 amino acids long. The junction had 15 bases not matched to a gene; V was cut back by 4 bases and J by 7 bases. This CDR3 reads CASSAPGGGSRGNEQFF. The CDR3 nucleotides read TGCGCCAGCAGTGCACCGGGGGGGGGTAGCCGAGGTAATGAGCAGTTCTTC.

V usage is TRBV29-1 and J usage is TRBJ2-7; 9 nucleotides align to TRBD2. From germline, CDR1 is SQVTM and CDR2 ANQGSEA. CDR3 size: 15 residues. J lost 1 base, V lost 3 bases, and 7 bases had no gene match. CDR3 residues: CSVELTSGKSYEQYF. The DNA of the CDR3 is TGCAGCGTTGAGTTGACTAGCGGAAAATCCTACGAGCAGTACTTC.